This T cell receptor (beta chain) was identified in a study of blood T cells in healthy people across ages. Study-wide results and caveats: The CMV status of each donor remained undetermined, and this could have confounded shifts in expanded clonotypes. Observed TCR beta diversity per million T cells went down as age went up. This fall followed a roughly linear course with age.

Remarks on this clonotype: Antigen specificity is unknown.

A second PCR, run for roughly 7 to 12 cycles, used a sample-barcoded 5' primer plus a J-beta primer mix. TCRdb itself ran the 5' RACE reads through MiXCR, one entry per CDR3 protein. There are about 290,000 distinct CDR3 sequences in the sample; 25% to 30% occur only once, and 29% lies in the top ten. Germline V CDR1 and CDR2: SNHLY, FYNNEI. Trimming shortened V by 3 bases and J by 5 bases, and 4 bases separated the two germline ends. This CDR3 is built from 11 residues. Sequencing was carried out using blood. The origin of this receptor is a woman in her 70s in good health. The rearrangement uses TRBV2 and TRBJ2-5; no reliable D call. CDR3 in amino acids: CASSEYETQYF. The CDR3 nucleotides are TGTGCCAGCAGTGAGTACGAGACCCAGTACTTC.